The clone carrying this TCR beta chain was observed a handful of times. Antigen unknown. This CDR3 contains 15 residues. V dropped 7 bases and J dropped 3; count of bases not matched to a gene: 11. Germline V gene sequence: CDR1 MNHNY, CDR2 SVGAGI (reference sequence). Aged about 6 to 90, donors were systemically healthy Caucasians from Russia. The study isolated at least 6.5 million PBMCs from each sample. Primers used in a second PCR of roughly 7 to 11 cycles were a sample-barcoded 5' primer and a J-beta primer mix. TCRdb reanalysed the 5' RACE reads using MiXCR and keeps one entry per CDR3 protein. Among some 1,800,000 distinct CDR3 sequences, 39% were seen once, and the ten largest hold 23%. This entry belongs to a study of blood T cells in healthy people across ages. Study in general: Template switching picked up about one barcoded beta molecule for each two T cells. Study-level points and caveats: What prevented conclusive comparison of naive and antigen-experienced cells was that PBMCs were unsorted.

The origin of this receptor is a human donor in good health. The chain is built from TRBV6-6 and TRBJ1-2, with 7 bases fitting TRBD1. The specimen was blood. CDR3 in DNA: TGTGCCAGCACCACCCGAGGGGGCTTCGACTATGGCTACACCTTC. This translates into CASTTRGGFDYGYTF.